One and the same sample provided the 18 T cell receptor beta chains below, sequenced in a study of T cells in Graves' hyperthyroidism and ophthalmopathy. Regions amplified from RNA transcripts were the TCR beta CDR3 regions. First-round RT-PCR targeting the TCR CDR3 was performed with the HTBI primer set. In TCRdb, the multiplex PCR reads were re-called with MiXCR into one record per CDR3 protein. This sample carries a few hundred thousand distinct CDR3 sequences, just over 45% of them seen once, and the ten largest clones take around 8%. The sequencing input was peripheral blood or thyroid tissue (not recorded which). The origin of the receptors is a woman younger than 35 with Graves' hyperthyroidism.

This clonotype was found many times. The chain carries TRBV5-1 and TRBJ2-7; 14 positions agree with TRBD2. Looked up from germline, CDR1 is SGHRS and CDR2 is YFSETQ. The CDR3 is 15 residues long. V lost 2 bases and J lost 7; bases outside the gene matches: 5. In nucleotides, the CDR3 is TGCGCCAGCAGCTTAACCGGGACTAGCGGGAGTGAGCAGTACTTC. This sequence encodes CASSLTGTSGSEQYF.

To note about this clonotype: Being one base from a much bigger clone, this may be a read error. This chain uses TRBV5-6 with TRBJ1-3; no clear D. This CDR3 spans 16 amino acids. Germline CDR1 reads SGHDT; CDR2 reads YYEEEE. V was shortened by 4 bases and J by 0 bases, with 14 bases between the two germline ends. CDR3 region: CASSTLRARSGNTIYF. The CDR3 DNA follows: TGTGCCAGCAGCACACTCCGGGCCCGCTCTGGAAACACCATATATTTT.

This rearrangement joins TRBV24-1 to TRBJ2-2; D is possibly TRBD1 (5 bases). The CDR3 is made up of 17 amino acids. Trimming took off 3 bases at V and 2 bases at J, with 15 bases between the two ends. CDR1 KGHDR and CDR2 SFDVKD come from the germline V gene. The CDR3 loop reads CATSDHSRQGNTGELFF. CDR3 nucleotide sequence: TGTGCCACCAGTGATCATAGCAGGCAGGGTAACACCGGGGAGCTGTTTTTT.

For this clonotype: Given the absence of the conserved phenylalanine or tryptophan at the CDR3 end, a read error is likely. This sequence joins TRBV11-2 and TRBJ2-5; possible D gene TRBD2, 5 bases. The CDR3 loop spans 12 amino acids. Germline V gene data show CDR1 as SGHAT and CDR2 as FQNNGV. V was cut by 2 bases and J by 5 bases, with 6 bases left in between. CDR3 nucleotides: TGTGCCAGCAGCTTATCGGGGGAGACCCAGTACCTC. Translated: CASSLSGETQYL.

The table lists this clonotype with many counts. The chain carries TRBV2 and TRBJ2-7; TRBD1 matches 7 bases. CDR1 is SNHLY, CDR2 FYNNEI, per germline. The CDR3 runs 14 residues. Trimming took 1 base from V and 3 from J; bases not matched to a gene: 3. The DNA of the CDR3 is TGTGCCAGCAGTGAAGGGGACAGCTTCTACGAGCAGTACTTC. Protein product: CASSEGDSFYEQYF.

The V and J genes are TRBV6-4 and TRBJ2-7; D may be TRBD1 (6 bases). CDR1 MRHNA and CDR2 SNTAGT come from the germline V gene. The CDR3 runs 16 residues. Trimming left V 8 bases short and J 0 bases short, with 20 bases between. The CDR3, as DNA: TGTGCCAGCTCACCACTACAGGGAGTCCGCTCCTACGAGCAGTACTTC. Residues: CASSPLQGVRSYEQYF.

The J gene is TRBJ2-7, the V gene TRBV7-9, with 9 bases fitting TRBD2. With V trimmed by 3 bases and J by 7 bases, 7 bases remained unmatched. Germline V CDR1 and CDR2: SEHNR, FQNEAQ (reference sequence). The CDR3 spans 14 residues. The CDR3 region is CASSFAGGDNEQYF. In nucleotides, the CDR3 is TGTGCCAGCAGCTTTGCGGGAGGGGACAATGAGCAGTACTTC.

In its sample, this clonotype was seen many times. V and J are TRBV12-3 or TRBV12-4 and TRBJ2-5; 9 bases are a match to TRBD2. The length of the CDR3 is 14 residues. V lost 10 bases to trimming and J lost 3 bases; unmatched junction nucleotides: 9. For the CDR3, the DNA is TGTGCCACCGGTTTGGCGGGAGGGAAAGAGACCCAGTACTTC. Translation: CATGLAGGKETQYF.

In this sample, this clonotype turned up many times. This chain links TRBV7-2 with TRBJ2-7, with 10 bases lining up with TRBD1. The CDR3 contains 14 residues. The germline V gene encodes CDR1 SGHTA and CDR2 FQGNSA. V shed 4 bases and J 2 bases; nucleotides not matched to a gene: 2. The CDR3 protein is CASSSGTGAYEQYF. In nucleotides, the CDR3 is TGTGCCAGCAGCTCCGGGACAGGGGCCTACGAGCAGTACTTC.

Points on this clonotype: The junction shows a germline mismatch at one end, possibly a read error. V and J are TRBV5-1 and TRBJ2-7, with D possibly TRBD2 on 6 matching bases. The CDR3 length is 12 residues. Germline V gene data show CDR1 as SGHRS and CDR2 as YFSETQ. The CDR3 DNA reads TGCGCCAGCAGCCCCCCTCCGGGGGAGCGGTACTTC. Translating it yields CASSPPPGERYF. Full variable domain (remainder filled in from reference TRBV5-1 and TRBJ2-7): KAGVTQTPRYLIKTRGQQVTLSCSPISGHRSVSWYQQTPGQGLQFLFEYFSETQRNKGNFPGRFSGRQFSNSRSEMNVSTLELGDSALYLCASSPPPGERYFGPGTRLTVT.

This chain connects TRBV7-3 to TRBJ2-1; 9 bases agree with TRBD2. The CDR3 totals 15 residues. In germline, CDR1 is SGHTA, CDR2 FQGTGA. The V segment lost 4 bases and the J segment 7 bases; nucleotides outside the gene matches: 8. The CDR3 nucleotides read TGTGCCAGCAGCTCCTGGGGTCTAGCGGGAAATGAGCAGTTCTTC. Translation gives CASSSWGLAGNEQFF.

Details on this clonotype: This CDR3 is missing its conserved last phenylalanine or tryptophan, likely due to a read error. Because the CDR3's place on the DNA is in doubt, the DNA is left out and the CDR3 is given as listed by TCRdb. CDR3 protein: CASSLGTSGRL. J is TRBJ1-4 and V is TRBV5-1. CDR1 is SGHRS and CDR2 is YFSETQ in the germline V gene. The CDR3 numbers 11 amino acids, ends counted.

This clonotype appeared a single time. This chain links TRBV29-1 with TRBJ1-1, with 7 bases aligning to TRBD1. This CDR3 spans 14 amino acids. The ends lost 5 bases at V and 5 bases at J; junction bases unmatched: 11. Germline lookup yields CDR1 SQVTM and CDR2 ANQGSEA. The DNA for the CDR3 is TGCAGCGTTAGACAGGGAGGGATTGTGACTGAAGCTTTCTTT. Translated, it gives CSVRQGGIVTEAFF.

The table lists this clonotype with a few counts. V usage is TRBV9 and J usage is TRBJ1-1; possibly TRBD1 for D (5 bases). Trimming took 0 bases from V and 11 from J, leaving 23 bases between them. The germline CDR1 and CDR2 sequences are SGDLS and YYNGEE. The length of the CDR3 is 16 residues. CDR3 coding DNA: TGTGCCAGCAGCGTAGGAAATAATTGGGACCTCCCCGACGCTTTCTTT. This encodes CASSVGNNWDLPDAFF.

Ten or more counts support this clonotype. The chain uses TRBV5-8 and TRBJ1-3; no definite D call. The ends were cut back, 0 bases at V and 4 bases at J, with 11 bases in the middle. This CDR3 region has 15 residues. Germline CDR1 is SGHTS and CDR2 is YDEGEE. CDR3 DNA sequence: TGTGCCAGCAGCTTGGAAATTATGGTCGGAAACACCATATATTTT. This gives the protein CASSLEIMVGNTIYF.

The J gene is TRBJ1-4, the V gene TRBV6-5, with a weak D call TRBD1 (6 bases). Trimming took 4 bases from V and 10 from J, leaving 13 bases between them. CDR3 length equals 13 residues. Germline CDR1 MNHEY, CDR2 SVGAGI. The CDR3 reads CASSLSGGGKLFF. In DNA, the CDR3 is TGTGCCAGCAGTTTATCAGGAGGGGGAAAACTGTTTTTT.

This clonotype came up many times. The V call is TRBV5-4, the J call TRBJ1-1; D not resolved. The CDR3 spans 12 residues. Trimming removed 7 bases at V and 1 base at J, with 8 bases between. CDR1 and CDR2 from the germline V gene are SGHNT and YYREEE (reference sequence). The CDR3 nucleotides are TGTGCCAGCGGGGATACGAACACTGAAGCTTTCTTT. Its translation is CASGDTNTEAFF.

This clonotype was observed many times. J is TRBJ2-7 and V is TRBV4-2; D gene unclear. V lost 0 bases and J lost 3, with 12 bases in between. This CDR3 comprises 15 residues. Looked up from germline, CDR1 is LGHNA and CDR2 is YNFKEQ. Here the CDR3 DNA reads TGTGCCAGCAGCCAAGATTTCGGGCAGAACTACGAGCAGTACTTC. Protein product: CASSQDFGQNYEQYF.